One sample yielded the 13 T cell receptor beta chains listed below, sequenced in a study of T cell responses to AZD1222 COVID-19 vaccine. Some clones are missing from TCRdb's copy, which holds only in-frame ones; the method was immunoSEQ multiplex PCR. The sample consists of more than 150,000 clones, approximately 91% of them appearing once. The specimen was peripheral blood, collected on day 0 of AZD1222 vaccination. The origin of the receptors is an adult in good health.

This clone was seen only a few times. This chain joins TRBV3-1 (or the pseudogene TRBV3-2) and TRBJ2-7; D is unclear. Germline CDR1 LGHDT, CDR2 YNNKEL (reference sequence). Trimming took 0 bases from V and 4 from J, leaving 1 base between them. CDR3 length equals 11 residues. In DNA form, the CDR3 reads TGTGCCAGCAGCCAAGAGTACGAGCAGTACTTC. Encoded protein: CASSQEYEQYF.

The chain is built from TRBV27 and TRBJ1-6; TRBD1 agrees at 8 bases. The CDR3 length is 18 residues. The germline V gene has CDR1 MNHEY and CDR2 SMNVEV (reference sequence). The ends lost 2 bases at V and 8 bases at J; junction bases unmatched: 14. The CDR3 spells CASSLIPPDRGVDSPLHF. The CDR3 DNA sequence: TGTGCCAGCAGTTTAATTCCCCCCGACAGGGGCGTGGATTCACCCCTCCACTTT.

V usage is TRBV20-1 and J usage is TRBJ1-4; D call uncertain. The V gene lost 3 bases and the J gene lost 0 bases, with 11 bases spanning the gap. CDR1 is DFQATT, CDR2 SNEGSKA, per germline (reference sequence). There are 15 residues in the CDR3. The CDR3 nucleotides are TGCAGTGCTAGTAATAGGGCCACAACTAATGAAAAACTGTTTTTT. Its protein is CSASNRATTNEKLFF.

The J gene is TRBJ2-1, the V gene TRBV4-2; 11 positions match TRBD2. The junction had 3 bases not matched to a gene; V was cut back by 5 bases and J by 3 bases. Germline assignment: CDR1 LGHNA and CDR2 YNFKEQ. The CDR3 sequence is 15 residues long. The chain's CDR3 is CASSKGTSGYNEQFF. DNA of the CDR3: TGTGCCAGCAGCAAAGGGACTAGCGGCTACAATGAGCAGTTCTTC.

This clone showed up just a few times. The chain links TRBV7-9 to TRBJ1-3, with 7 positions matching TRBD1. Trimming cost V 4 bases and J 0 bases; bases outside gene matches: 3. The CDR3 contains 15 residues. The germline gives CDR1 SEHNR, CDR2 FQNEAQ (reference sequence). The DNA for the CDR3 is TGTGCCAGCAGCTGGGGACAGAGCTCTGGAAACACCATATATTTT. It is translated as CASSWGQSSGNTIYF. Full variable domain (remainder filled in from reference TRBV7-9 and TRBJ1-3): DTGVSQNPRHKITKRGQNVTFRCDPISEHNRLYWYRQTLGQGPEFLTYFQNEAQLEKSRLLSDRFSAERPKGSFSTLEIQRTEQGDSAMYLCASSWGQSSGNTIYFGEGSWLTVV.

This chain links TRBV5-6 with TRBJ1-1; the D is unclear. V was cut by 0 bases and J by 1 base, with 10 bases left in between. This CDR3 spans 15 amino acids. Per the germline V gene, CDR1 is SGHDT and CDR2 is YYEEEE. The CDR3 region has the DNA TGTGCCAGCAGCTTGGACTGGGCCGGGAACACTGAAGCTTTCTTT. It yields the protein CASSLDWAGNTEAFF. Using reference TRBV5-6 and TRBJ1-1 for the parts outside the CDR3, the full variable domain is DAGVTQSPTHLIKTRGQQVTLRCSPKSGHDTVSWYQQALGQGPQFIFQYYEEEERQRGNFPDRFSGHQFPNYSSELNVNALLLGDSALYLCASSLDWAGNTEAFFGQGTRLTVV.

The chain uses TRBV2 and TRBJ2-6; no clear D. CDR1 is SNHLY, CDR2 FYNNEI, per germline. CDR3 length equals 15 residues. The germline V and J ends were trimmed by 8 bases and 3 bases, with 14 bases remaining between them. The CDR3, as DNA: TGTGCCAGCCTTAGGGTCTCGGATGGGGCCAACGTCCTGACTTTC. Translating it yields CASLRVSDGANVLTF. The variable domain in full, completed from reference TRBV2 and TRBJ2-6, reads EPEVTQTPSHQVTQMGQEVILRCVPISNHLYFYWYRQILGQKVEFLVSFYNNEISEKSEIFDDQFSVERPDGSNFTLKIRSTKLEDSAMYFCASLRVSDGANVLTFGAGSRLTVL.

The rearrangement joins TRBV6-5 to TRBJ2-7; TRBD1 agrees at 9 bases. The CDR3 covers 14 residues. Trimming cost V 7 bases and J 2 bases; bases outside gene matches: 6. CDR1 MNHEY and CDR2 SVGAGI come from the germline V gene. The CDR3 region has the DNA TGTGCCAGCATAGGGACAGGGACCCCCTACGAGCAGTACTTC. Residues: CASIGTGTPYEQYF.

The rearrangement links TRBV5-8 to TRBJ1-2, with 11 positions matching TRBD1. There are 17 residues in the CDR3. V shed 4 bases, J shed 3 bases, and the junction held 11 bases outside the gene matches. The germline V gene has CDR1 SGHTS and CDR2 YDEGEE. The CDR3 is CASSQYTRTGGDYGYTF. The CDR3 bases are TGTGCCAGCAGCCAATATACAAGGACAGGGGGCGACTATGGCTACACCTTC.

The chain links TRBV6-2 or TRBV6-3 to TRBJ2-4; TRBD1 aligns across 8 bases. With 4 bases clipped from V and 8 bases from J, the junction kept 10 bases outside the gene matches. CDR1 and CDR2 (germline): MNHEY, SVGEGT. The CDR3 is 15 amino acids. In nucleotides, the CDR3 is TGTGCCAGCAGTTCCCTACAGGGGGTTGGGGACATTCAGTACTTC. This gives the protein CASSSLQGVGDIQYF.

This chain connects TRBV6-1 to TRBJ1-2; 8 bases agree with TRBD1. V gave up 4 bases and J gave up 0 bases; unmatched junction bases: 7. CDR1 and CDR2 from the germline V gene are MNHNS and SASEGT. The CDR3 contains 16 residues. CDR3 coding DNA: TGTGCCAGCAGTGCACAGGGGGGAGTAACTAACTATGGCTACACCTTC. It translates to CASSAQGGVTNYGYTF.

The chain employs TRBV7-9 and TRBJ1-6, with D unclear. The CDR3 contains 14 residues. The V end was cut by 7 bases, the J end by 3 bases, with 10 bases between. Germline V CDR1 and CDR2: SEHNR, FQNEAQ (reference sequence). The CDR3 bases are TGTGCCAGCACCCAAGGACTCTATAATTCACCCCTCCACTTT. This encodes CASTQGLYNSPLHF.

This chain links TRBV19 with TRBJ2-1; 12 bases map to TRBD2. Germline assignment: CDR1 LNHDA and CDR2 SQIVND (reference sequence). The trim removed 6 bases at V and 3 bases at J, leaving 3 bases unmatched. The length of the CDR3 is 15 residues. The CDR3 protein is CASRTTSGGYNEQFF. CDR3 DNA sequence: TGTGCCAGTAGAACGACTAGCGGGGGCTACAATGAGCAGTTCTTC.